This T cell receptor beta chain was documented in a study of T-cell reconstitution after alpha-beta-depleted transplantation in children. Preparing the TCRbeta library involved the use of unique molecular identifiers. TCRdb ran MiXCR on the PCR reads and lists one entry per CDR3 protein. Of some 500,000 distinct CDR3 sequences in the sample, about 16% were seen once. The V gene end was trimmed by 5 bases and the J gene end by 1 base; junction bases not matched to a gene: 3. This CDR3 spans 14 amino acids. Looked up from germline, CDR1 is SGHRS and CDR2 is YFSETQ. V usage is TRBV5-1 and J usage is TRBJ1-1; 9 bases are a match to TRBD1. This sequence originates from a human donor who donated a stem cell graft to a child with acute lymphoblastic leukemia. This sample comprised PBMCs from the stem cell graft donor, obtained from the stem cell graft. CDR3 DNA: TGCGCCAGCAGACAGGGGGCCACGAACACTGAAGCTTTCTTT. It translates to CASRQGATNTEAFF.